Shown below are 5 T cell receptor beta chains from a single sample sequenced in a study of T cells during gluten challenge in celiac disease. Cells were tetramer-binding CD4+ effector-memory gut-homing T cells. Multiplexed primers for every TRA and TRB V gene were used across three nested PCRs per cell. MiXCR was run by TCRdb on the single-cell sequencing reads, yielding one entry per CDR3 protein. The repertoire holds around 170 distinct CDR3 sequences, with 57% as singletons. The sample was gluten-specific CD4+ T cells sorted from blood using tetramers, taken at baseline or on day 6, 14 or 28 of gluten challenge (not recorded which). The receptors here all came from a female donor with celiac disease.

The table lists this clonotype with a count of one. The CDR3 region is CATSENSYNSPLHF. The CDR3 DNA reads TGTGCCACCAGTGAAAACTCCTATAATTCACCCCTCCACTTT. This rearrangement joins TRBV24-1 to TRBJ1-6; no clear D. In germline, CDR1 is KGHDR, CDR2 SFDVKD. The V end was cut by 4 bases, the J end by 0 bases, with 3 bases between. The CDR3 extends over 14 amino acids.

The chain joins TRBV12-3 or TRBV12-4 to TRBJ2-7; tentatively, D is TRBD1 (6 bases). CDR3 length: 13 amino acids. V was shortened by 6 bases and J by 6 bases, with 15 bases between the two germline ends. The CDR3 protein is CASRPLQGLEQYF. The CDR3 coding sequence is TGTGCCAGCAGGCCTCTACAGGGTCTCGAGCAGTACTTC.

CDR3 sequence: CSVGAGSETQYF. DNA for the CDR3: TGCAGCGTTGGGGCAGGCTCAGAGACCCAGTACTTC. This chain uses TRBV29-1 with TRBJ2-5; D is unresolved. V was clipped by 4 bases and J by 4 bases, with 10 bases between them. Germline V gene data show CDR1 as SQVTM and CDR2 as ANQGSEA. This CDR3 comprises 12 residues.

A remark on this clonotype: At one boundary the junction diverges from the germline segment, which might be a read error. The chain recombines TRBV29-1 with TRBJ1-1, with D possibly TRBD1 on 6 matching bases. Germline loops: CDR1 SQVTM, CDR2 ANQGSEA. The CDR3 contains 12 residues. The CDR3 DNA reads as TGCGGCGTTGGGACATGGAGCACTGAAGCTTTCTTT. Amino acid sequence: CGVGTWSTEAFF.

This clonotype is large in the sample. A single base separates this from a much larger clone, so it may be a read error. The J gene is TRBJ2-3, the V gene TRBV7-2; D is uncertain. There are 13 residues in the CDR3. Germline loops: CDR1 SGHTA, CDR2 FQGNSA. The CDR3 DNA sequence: TGTTCCAGCAGCTTGCGTGCCGGGGATACGCAGTATTTT. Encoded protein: CSSSLRAGDTQYF.